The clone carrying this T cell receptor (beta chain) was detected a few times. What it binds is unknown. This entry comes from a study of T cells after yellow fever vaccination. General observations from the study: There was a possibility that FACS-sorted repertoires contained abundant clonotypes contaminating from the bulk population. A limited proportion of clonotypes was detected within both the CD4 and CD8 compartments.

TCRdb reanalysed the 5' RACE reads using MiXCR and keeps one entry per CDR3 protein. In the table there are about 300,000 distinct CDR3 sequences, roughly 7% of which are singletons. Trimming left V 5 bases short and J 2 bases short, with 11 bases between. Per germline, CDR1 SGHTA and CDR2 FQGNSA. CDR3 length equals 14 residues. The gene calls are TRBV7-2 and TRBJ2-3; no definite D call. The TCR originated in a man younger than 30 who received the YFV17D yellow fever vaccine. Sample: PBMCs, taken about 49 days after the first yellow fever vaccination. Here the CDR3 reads CASSPGIDTDTQYF. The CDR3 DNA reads TGTGCCAGCAGCCCTGGGATCGACACAGATACGCAGTATTTT.